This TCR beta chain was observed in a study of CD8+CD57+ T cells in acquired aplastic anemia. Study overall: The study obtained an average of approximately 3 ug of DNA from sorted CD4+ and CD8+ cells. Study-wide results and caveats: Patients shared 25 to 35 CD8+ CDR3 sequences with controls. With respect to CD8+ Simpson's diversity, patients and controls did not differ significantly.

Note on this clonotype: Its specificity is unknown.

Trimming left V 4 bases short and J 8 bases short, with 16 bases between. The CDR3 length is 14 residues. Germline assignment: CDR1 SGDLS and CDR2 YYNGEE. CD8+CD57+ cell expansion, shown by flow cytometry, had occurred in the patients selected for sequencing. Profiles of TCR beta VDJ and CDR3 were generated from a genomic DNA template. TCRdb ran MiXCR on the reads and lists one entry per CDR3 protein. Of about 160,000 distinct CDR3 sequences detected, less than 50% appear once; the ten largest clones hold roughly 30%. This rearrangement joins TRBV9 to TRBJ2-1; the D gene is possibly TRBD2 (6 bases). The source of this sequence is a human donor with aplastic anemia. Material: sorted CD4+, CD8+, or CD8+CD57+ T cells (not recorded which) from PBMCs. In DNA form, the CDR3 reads TGTGCCAGCAGCTCCCCCCGGTGGGAGGATGAGCAGTTCTTC. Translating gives CASSSPRWEDEQFF.